The source of this T cell receptor (beta chain) is a study of T cell changes during pregnancy in multiple sclerosis (dated by TCRdb to the late 2010s). Study-wide context: The study looked at changes in the T cell repertoire across pregnancy in women with multiple sclerosis.

Receptor libraries were prepared by the immunoSEQ multiplex PCR assay. The clones in this table, taken by TCRdb from immuneACCESS, are in-frame only. Not every clone is retained; where verified, under half of the shortfall comes from an unresolved V gene, and the cause of the rest is unknown. This sample comprises approximately 70,000 clones, roughly nine tenths of them detected only once. The top ten clonotypes cover more than 1.1% of the sample. CDR1 is given as KGHSY and CDR2 as FQNENV, both from the germline V gene. V gives up 1 base and J gives up 7 bases, and the segment between their germline ends measures 10 bases. Measured from the cysteine to the phenylalanine, the CDR3 is 14 residues long. Only the CDR3 region is kept as DNA, spanning 42 bases read in frame from base 1. This clone turned up a few times. It has no known antigen specificity. No quality values exist for individual bases; no much larger clone is one base distant.

The sample here was peripheral blood, taken after pregnancy. The sequence links TRBV16 to TRBJ2-2; a tentative D match to TRBD2 spans 5 bases. The sequence came from a female donor with multiple sclerosis, enrolled in a pregnancy study. The DNA sequence is TGTGCCAGCAGCCAATGGGAGTACGGCGGGGAGCTGTTTTTT. Translated, this is CASSQWEYGGELFF.